The 29 T cell receptor beta chains in this list originate from one sample, sequenced in a study of blood T cell repertoires in COVID-19. Method: immunoSEQ multiplex PCR; TCRdb's copy keeps in-frame clones and lacks some. The sample lists 110,000 or so clones, approximately 90% occurring once. The sample comprised peripheral blood. Receptors originate from a woman aged 45-65 years with acute or convalescent COVID-19.

The chain has TRBV27 and TRBJ1-3; 7 positions match TRBD1. Germline CDR1 and CDR2: MNHEY and SMNVEV (reference sequence). The CDR3 consists of 14 residues. Trimming removed 6 bases from V and 4 bases from J; junction bases left unmatched: 6. CDR3 nucleotides: TGTGCCAGCAGGGGGACAGTGTCCGGAAACACCATATATTTT. Its protein product is CASRGTVSGNTIYF.

The chain uses TRBV11-2 and TRBJ1-3; D gene uncertain. The V gene's germline CDR1 is SGHAT and CDR2 FQNNGV. V dropped 5 bases and J dropped 2 bases, with 22 bases sitting between them. CDR3 length: 18 residues. CDR3 region: CASSPSSRQRNPGNTIYF. The CDR3 DNA follows: TGTGCCAGCAGCCCCTCCTCGAGGCAGCGAAATCCTGGAAACACCATATATTTT.

Of note for this clone: A junction end diverges from the germline sequence, so it may reflect a read error. The chain employs TRBV2 and TRBJ1-1; D perhaps matches TRBD1 (5 bases). The CDR3 runs 11 residues. Germline assignment: CDR1 SNHLY and CDR2 FYNNEI. This CDR3 is CASSVRGFVAF. The CDR3 bases are TGTGCCAGCAGTGTAAGGGGATTCGTGGCGTTT.

The chain employs TRBV18 and TRBJ1-5, with D uncertain. Germline assignment: CDR1 KGHSH and CDR2 LQKENI. CDR3 size: 13 residues. The V end lost 4 bases, the J end lost 5 bases, and 9 bases lay between the germline ends. In DNA, the CDR3 is TGTGCCAGCTCACGTACCTTAGATCAGCCCCAGCATTTT. Protein product: CASSRTLDQPQHF. The complete variable domain, with remaining parts taken from reference TRBV18 and TRBJ1-5, reads NAGVMQNPRHLVRRRGQEARLRCSPMKGHSHVYWYRQLPEEGLKFMVYLQKENIIDESGMPKERFSAEFPKEGPSILRIQQVVRGDSAAYFCASSRTLDQPQHFGDGTRLSIL.

In its sample, this clone was seen once. The chain links TRBV6-6 to TRBJ1-2; a weak D match, TRBD1 (5 bases). Deletions cut 5 bases from V and 0 bases from J, with 16 bases between. The CDR3 sequence is 16 residues long. Germline V CDR1 and CDR2: MNHNY, SVGAGI (reference sequence). The CDR3 reads CASSLVRVDSNYGYTF. The CDR3 nucleotides are TGTGCCAGCAGTCTAGTCAGGGTGGATTCTAACTATGGCTACACCTTC.

This clone showed up just a few times. The chain uses TRBV2 and TRBJ2-3, with no clear D. The germline CDR1 and CDR2 sequences are SNHLY and FYNNEI. Trimming cost V 3 bases and J 2 bases, with 6 bases left between them. This CDR3 is 13 amino acids long. As DNA, the CDR3 is TGTGCCAGCAGTGATGCAGTCACAGATACGCAGTATTTT. Amino acids: CASSDAVTDTQYF.

The V and J genes are TRBV18 and TRBJ1-2; TRBD1 is a possible D gene (5 bases). Germline CDR1 is KGHSH and CDR2 is LQKENI. This CDR3 has 13 amino acids. V lost 1 base and J lost 6, with 9 bases in between. The CDR3 is CASSPLTRDGYTF. Here the CDR3 DNA reads TGTGCCAGCTCACCACTGACCAGGGATGGCTACACCTTC.

The chain joins TRBV10-3 to TRBJ1-5, with a possible D match to TRBD1 (6 bases). The CDR3 spans 14 residues. The V gene lost 3 bases and the J gene lost 6 bases, with 12 bases spanning the gap. Germline loops: CDR1 ENHRY, CDR2 SYGVKD. DNA for the CDR3: TGTGCCATCAGTGACCAGGGGTTGGGTCAGCCCCAGCATTTT. Protein sequence: CAISDQGLGQPQHF.

V gene TRBV7-2 combines with J gene TRBJ2-7; D perhaps matches TRBD2 (6 bases). The CDR3 consists of 15 residues. Trimming took off 3 bases at V and 2 bases at J, with 14 bases between the two ends. The V gene's germline CDR1 is SGHTA and CDR2 FQGNSA. The CDR3 sequence is CASSFSSGKAYEQYF. For the CDR3, the DNA is TGTGCCAGCAGCTTCAGTAGCGGTAAGGCCTACGAGCAGTACTTC.

For the CDR3, the DNA is TGTGCCAGCAGCCTCTCGGGCGGGGGAAACACTGAAGCTTTCTTT. This sequence encodes CASSLSGGGNTEAFF. This chain links TRBV13 with TRBJ1-1; D may be TRBD1 (5 bases). The CDR3 is 15 residues long. Germline V gene data show CDR1 as PRHDT and CDR2 as FYEKMQ (reference sequence). The V gene lost 5 bases and the J gene lost 2 bases, with 15 bases spanning the gap.

The CDR3 coding sequence is TGTGCCAGCAGTGAAGACCAGCGGGGTAAAGAGACCCAGTACTTC. Translating it yields CASSEDQRGKETQYF. The chain uses TRBV2 and TRBJ2-5; 7 bases line up with TRBD2. Germline CDR1 reads SNHLY; CDR2 reads FYNNEI. The length of the CDR3 is 15 residues. Losses at the gene ends were 1 base for V and 3 bases for J; bases not matched to a gene: 5. The variable domain in full, with the rest retrieved from reference TRBV2 and TRBJ2-5, is EPEVTQTPSHQVTQMGQEVILRCVPISNHLYFYWYRQILGQKVEFLVSFYNNEISEKSEIFDDQFSVERPDGSNFTLKIRSTKLEDSAMYFCASSEDQRGKETQYFGPGTRLLVL.

The chain uses TRBV11-2 and TRBJ1-1; D is unresolved. Trimming took off 5 bases at V and 10 bases at J, with 11 bases between the two ends. CDR1 is SGHAT and CDR2 is FQNNGV in the germline V gene. The CDR3 has 11 residues. CDR3 nucleotides: TGTGCCAGCAGCACCGAAACGGGAGCTTTCTTT. It translates to CASSTETGAFF.

The CDR3 DNA follows: TGTGCCAGCAGCTTAAGGACAGCCCGCATCGGGGAGCTGTTTTTT. Encoded protein: CASSLRTARIGELFF. This chain links TRBV7-9 with TRBJ2-2; D may be TRBD1 (6 bases). With 2 bases removed from V and 7 bases from J, the gap between germline ends came to 14 bases. Germline CDR1 and CDR2: SEHNR and FQNEAQ (reference sequence). The CDR3 has 15 residues.

The rearrangement joins TRBV3-1 (or the pseudogene TRBV3-2) to TRBJ1-1; D perhaps matches TRBD1 (5 bases). Trimming stripped 6 bases from V and 4 bases from J, with 21 bases between. This CDR3 has 16 residues. Germline values: CDR1 LGHDT, CDR2 YNNKEL (reference sequence). CDR3 coding DNA: TGTGCCAGCAGTCCAGGTTCAGGGAGGGCGGTCACTGAAGCTTTCTTT. Protein sequence: CASSPGSGRAVTEAFF.

This clone was observed once. The V call is TRBV25-1, the J call TRBJ2-7, with D unresolved. Trimming left V 3 bases short and J 4 bases short, with 4 bases between. Germline CDR1 and CDR2: MGHDK and SYGVNS. The CDR3 is made up of 11 amino acids. CDR3 sequence reads: CASSDPYEQYF. DNA for the CDR3: TGTGCCAGCAGTGATCCGTACGAGCAGTACTTC.

The chain recombines TRBV28 with TRBJ2-2, with TRBD2 matching over 8 bases. This CDR3 has 16 residues. V lost 5 bases and J lost 2; bases outside the gene matches: 7. Germline V gene lookup returns CDR1 MDHEN and CDR2 SYDVKM. This CDR3 is CASSPSGSSNTGELFF. The CDR3 DNA is TGTGCCAGCAGTCCGAGCGGGAGTTCAAACACCGGGGAGCTGTTTTTT. The full variable domain, completed using reference TRBV28 and TRBJ2-2, is DVKVTQSSRYLVKRTGEKVFLECVQDMDHENMFWYRQDPGLGLRLIYFSYDVKMKEKGDIPEGYSVSREKKERFSLILESASTNQTSMYLCASSPSGSSNTGELFFGEGSRLTVL.

This rearrangement joins TRBV7-2 to TRBJ1-4; D may be TRBD1 (5 bases). Trimming pared 0 bases from V and 7 bases from J, leaving 21 bases between. Germline V lookup: CDR1 SGHTA, CDR2 FQGNSA. This CDR3 region has 18 residues. The CDR3 loop is CASSLALPNVGGGEKLFF. Written as DNA, the CDR3 is TGTGCCAGCAGCTTAGCGCTCCCCAACGTCGGCGGGGGTGAAAAACTGTTTTTT.

V is TRBV28 and J is TRBJ2-1, with TRBD2 identical over 8 bases. CDR3 length: 16 residues. V shed 6 bases and J 2 bases; nucleotides not matched to a gene: 9. Germline values: CDR1 MDHEN, CDR2 SYDVKM. The CDR3 nucleotides read TGTGCCAGCAGCCCCGGTAATAGCGGGGCCTACAATGAGCAGTTCTTC. This translates into CASSPGNSGAYNEQFF.

The chain employs TRBV27 and TRBJ2-5; D possibly corresponds to TRBD2 (6 bases). Trimming took 8 bases from V and 7 from J, leaving 20 bases between them. This CDR3 is built from 14 residues. Germline loops: CDR1 MNHEY, CDR2 SMNVEV (reference sequence). The CDR3 here is CASANSGTGGTQYF. The CDR3 DNA is TGTGCCAGCGCGAATTCCGGGACCGGGGGGACCCAGTACTTC.

The chain is built from TRBV28 and TRBJ2-5; TRBD1 matches 8 bases. The CDR3 is 15 residues long. Trimming cost V 5 bases and J 4 bases; bases outside gene matches: 9. Germline V gene lookup returns CDR1 MDHEN and CDR2 SYDVKM. The chain's CDR3 is CASSLPGQGVETQYF. The CDR3 DNA follows: TGTGCCAGCAGTCTTCCCGGACAGGGAGTAGAGACCCAGTACTTC.

This chain connects TRBV29-1 to TRBJ1-5; D is unclear. There are 11 residues in the CDR3. Per the germline V gene, CDR1 is SQVTM and CDR2 is ANQGSEA. V lost 4 bases, J lost 8 bases, and 9 bases lay in between. The chain's CDR3 is CSVGEKEPQHF. The CDR3 DNA is TGCAGCGTTGGGGAGAAAGAGCCCCAGCATTTT. Supplemented by reference TRBV29-1 and TRBJ1-5, the full variable domain reads SAVISQKPSRDICQRGTSLTIQCQVDSQVTMMFWYRQQPGQSLTLIATANQGSEATYESGFVIDKFPISRPNLTFSTLTVSNMSPEDSSIYLCSVGEKEPQHFGDGTRLSIL.

This chain connects TRBV6-6 to TRBJ1-5; D might be TRBD1 (5 bases). The CDR3 spans 12 residues. CDR1 is MNHNY and CDR2 is SVGAGI in the germline V gene (reference sequence). Trimming left V 0 bases short and J 12 bases short, with 9 bases between. The CDR3 is CASSYSDSHQHF. DNA for the CDR3: TGTGCCAGCAGTTACTCCGACAGCCACCAGCATTTT.

This clone has just one count. The V gene is TRBV27, the J gene TRBJ1-4; D gene uncertain. V dropped 6 bases and J dropped 3 bases, with 8 bases sitting between them. There are 13 residues in the CDR3. The germline CDR1 and CDR2 sequences are MNHEY and SMNVEV (reference sequence). In nucleotides, the CDR3 is TGTGCCAGCAGGGGCGGGGCTAATGAAAAACTGTTTTTT. The encoded protein is CASRGGANEKLFF.

This clone occurred once. The genes are TRBV28 and TRBJ1-5, with a possible D match to TRBD1 (6 bases). The V gene's germline CDR1 is MDHEN and CDR2 SYDVKM. Trimming cost V 5 bases and J 4 bases, with 9 bases left between them. The CDR3 consists of 13 residues. The CDR3 DNA sequence: TGTGCCAGCAGTAAGACAGGAAATCAGCCCCAGCATTTT. Translation gives CASSKTGNQPQHF.

This rearrangement joins TRBV6-5 to TRBJ2-7; tentative D call: TRBD1 (5 bases). The CDR3 totals 11 residues. In germline, CDR1 is MNHEY, CDR2 SVGAGI. Trimming took 5 bases from V and 6 from J, leaving 8 bases between them. In DNA, the CDR3 is TGTGCCAGCAGTAGTCAGGGCGAGCAGTACTTC. Translation: CASSSQGEQYF.

The chain employs TRBV19 and TRBJ1-5, with 9 bases lining up with TRBD1. J gave up 1 base and V 5 bases, and 18 bases lay outside the gene matches. Germline lookup yields CDR1 LNHDA and CDR2 SQIVND (reference sequence). The CDR3 runs 20 residues. The CDR3 region is CASSFNLGTGMKGSNQPQHF. CDR3 nucleotides: TGTGCCAGTAGTTTCAATCTGGGGACAGGGATGAAAGGAAGCAATCAGCCCCAGCATTTT.

This chain links TRBV5-6 with TRBJ1-6; the D gene is possibly TRBD1 (6 bases). Germline V gene lookup returns CDR1 SGHDT and CDR2 YYEEEE. The CDR3 spans 17 residues. V was trimmed by 5 bases and J by 0 bases, leaving 15 bases between them. For the CDR3, the DNA is TGTGCCAGCAGTTTCCTTGGACAGTCCTCCTATAATTCACCCCTCCACTTT. Its translation: CASSFLGQSSYNSPLHF.

The sample holds a few counts of this clone. V usage is TRBV20-1 and J usage is TRBJ1-5, with D possibly matching TRBD1 (5 bases). The CDR3 is 14 residues long. The V end was cut by 3 bases, the J end by 6 bases, with 15 bases between. The germline CDR1 and CDR2 sequences are DFQATT and SNEGSKA (reference sequence). The CDR3 DNA reads TGCAGTGCTAGTCCATCAGGGAAGGTTCAGCCCCAGCATTTT. It translates to CSASPSGKVQPQHF.

The rearrangement uses TRBV7-9 and TRBJ2-5; D possibly corresponds to TRBD1 (6 bases). This CDR3 comprises 13 residues. In germline, CDR1 is SEHNR, CDR2 FQNEAQ (reference sequence). Trimming removed 1 base at V and 7 bases at J, with 10 bases between. The chain's CDR3 is CASSLDRVGTQYF. As DNA, the CDR3 is TGTGCCAGCAGCTTAGACAGGGTTGGGACCCAGTACTTC.